This T cell receptor (beta chain) originates from a study of shared clonotypes between healthy human individuals. TCRdb's copy holds only in-frame clones and misses some; the assay was immunoSEQ multiplex PCR. Of fewer than 1.6 million clones in the sample, less than 99% are singletons; the top ten hold about 0.34%. This CDR3 has 18 amino acids. Trimming removed 2 bases from V and 1 base from J; junction bases left unmatched: 12. The V gene's germline CDR1 is SGHDN and CDR2 FVKESK. Sequencing input: naive CD4+ T cells sorted from blood. Subset in this sample: CD45RA+ positively selected. The chain links TRBV14 to TRBJ2-3; 7 positions match TRBD2. The TCR was taken from a man aged 25-40 years in good health. CDR3 nucleotides: TGTGCCAGCAGCCAACAGAGTCTAGCGGTCCTGGGCACAGATACGCAGTATTTT. Translation gives CASSQQSLAVLGTDTQYF.